This entry lists 18 T cell receptor beta chains sequenced from one sample in a study of brain metastases from non-small cell lung cancer. Clones were sequenced by immunoSEQ multiplex PCR, and TCRdb holds only the in-frame ones, with some missing. The table lists some 1,800 clones, less than 90% of them singletons, with under 13% in the top ten. Specimen: primary lung tumor tissue. These receptors were collected from a donor at least 40 years old with non-small cell lung cancer.

This sequence joins TRBV19 and TRBJ2-1; TRBD2 is a possible D gene (6 bases). This CDR3 contains 13 residues. Trimming stripped 4 bases from V and 9 bases from J, with 13 bases between. Germline assignment: CDR1 LNHDA and CDR2 SQIVND (reference sequence). The CDR3: CASSSYMGGEQFF. CDR3 coding DNA: TGTGCCAGTAGTAGCTACATGGGGGGTGAGCAGTTCTTC.

The chain recombines TRBV9 with TRBJ2-1, with TRBD2 matching 7 bases. V was pared by 3 bases and J by 7 bases, with 7 bases of the junction left unmatched. Germline lookup yields CDR1 SGDLS and CDR2 YYNGEE. This CDR3 spans 14 amino acids. The CDR3 nucleotides are TGTGCCAGCAGCGACCCTGGGGGGGGAAATGAGCAGTTCTTC. It yields the protein CASSDPGGGNEQFF.

CDR3 sequence (DNA): TGTGCCAGCAGCCCAGAAGCAGGGGGAGGAAATCAGCCCCAGCATTTT. Its translation is CASSPEAGGGNQPQHF. This chain connects TRBV7-8 to TRBJ1-5, with TRBD1 identical over 7 bases. V lost 5 bases to trimming and J lost 4 bases; unmatched junction nucleotides: 11. The CDR3 is 16 residues long. From germline, CDR1 is SGHVS and CDR2 FQNEAQ.

This rearrangement joins TRBV12-3 or TRBV12-4 to TRBJ2-3, with D hard to call. The CDR3 sequence is 12 residues long. Trimming cost V 8 bases and J 2 bases, with 8 bases left between them. This chain's CDR3 is CASALITDTQYF. As DNA, the CDR3 is TGTGCCAGCGCCCTTATCACAGATACGCAGTATTTT.

This chain's CDR3 is CASSWTGGDNEQFF. In DNA, the CDR3 is TGTGCCAGCAGCTGGACAGGGGGGGACAATGAGCAGTTCTTC. This sequence joins TRBV5-5 and TRBJ2-1, with TRBD1 matching 10 bases. CDR1 SGHKS and CDR2 YYEKEE come from the germline V gene (reference sequence). The CDR3 sequence is 14 residues long. Germline trimming cut 3 bases from V and 5 bases from J; bases unmatched to any gene: 2.

The CDR3 reads CASSLSGHRTDTQYF. CDR3 nucleotide sequence: TGTGCCAGCAGCTTGTCCGGTCACCGCACAGATACGCAGTATTTT. The chain couples TRBV7-2 to TRBJ2-3; D not resolved. Trimming removed 3 bases at V and 1 base at J, with 11 bases between. Germline V gene data show CDR1 as SGHTA and CDR2 as FQGNSA. This CDR3 contains 15 residues.

This chain joins TRBV18 and TRBJ1-5; 10 nucleotides agree with TRBD1. The CDR3 consists of 15 residues. V shed 4 bases and J 4 bases; nucleotides not matched to a gene: 4. Germline lookup yields CDR1 KGHSH and CDR2 LQKENI. The CDR3 bases are TGTGCCAGCTCACTTGACAGGGGGCGTAATCAGCCCCAGCATTTT. It codes for CASSLDRGRNQPQHF.

This chain joins TRBV11-3 and TRBJ1-1; D is possibly TRBD1 (6 bases). Germline V gene sequence: CDR1 SGHNT, CDR2 YENEEA. This CDR3 comprises 15 residues. V lost 5 bases and J 0 bases, leaving 13 bases between the germline ends. CDR3 nucleotides: TGTGCCAGCAGCGCGGGGGGGGACATGAACACTGAAGCTTTCTTT. This sequence encodes CASSAGGDMNTEAFF.

This clone was seen once. The chain recombines TRBV20-1 with TRBJ2-1; 8 bases line up with TRBD1. With V trimmed by 3 bases and J by 4 bases, 23 bases remained unmatched. This CDR3 comprises 20 residues. The germline gives CDR1 DFQATT, CDR2 SNEGSKA (reference sequence). CDR3 nucleotide sequence: TGCAGTGCTAGTTCACCCGATCTCAGGGGGCTGAATATGTTTTACAATGAGCAGTTCTTC. Amino acids: CSASSPDLRGLNMFYNEQFF.

This sequence joins TRBV28 and TRBJ2-7, with D unresolved. V was trimmed by 3 bases and J by 7 bases, leaving 10 bases between them. The germline V gene encodes CDR1 MDHEN and CDR2 SYDVKM. The CDR3 has 12 residues. The CDR3 sequence is CASSFTLLEQYF. As DNA, the CDR3 is TGTGCCAGCAGTTTTACCCTATTGGAGCAGTACTTC. The whole variable domain, filled in from reference TRBV28 and TRBJ2-7, reads DVKVTQSSRYLVKRTGEKVFLECVQDMDHENMFWYRQDPGLGLRLIYFSYDVKMKEKGDIPEGYSVSREKKERFSLILESASTNQTSMYLCASSFTLLEQYFGPGTRLTVT.

V and J are TRBV30 and TRBJ2-3; the match to TRBD2 covers 8 bases. V gave up 1 base and J gave up 8 bases; unmatched junction bases: 5. This CDR3 region has 13 residues. CDR1 and CDR2 from the germline V gene are GTSNPN and SVGIG (reference sequence). This CDR3 reads CAWSAGGQGTQYF. CDR3 bases: TGTGCCTGGAGTGCGGGGGGGCAAGGTACGCAGTATTTT. Using reference TRBV30 and TRBJ2-3 for the parts outside the CDR3, the full variable domain is SQTIHQWPATLVQPVGSPLSLECTVEGTSNPNLYWYRQAAGRGLQLLFYSVGIGQISSEVPQNLSASRPQDRQFILSSKKLLLSDSGFYLCAWSAGGQGTQYFGPGTRLTVL.

The chain links TRBV5-6 to TRBJ1-3; D may be TRBD1 (6 bases). The CDR3 has 14 amino acids. V shed 5 bases and J shed 8 bases, with 17 bases lying between them. Germline V gene sequence: CDR1 SGHDT, CDR2 YYEEEE. The CDR3 region is CASRQTGLGDTIYF. The CDR3 nucleotides are TGTGCCAGCAGGCAAACAGGGCTCGGAGACACCATATATTTT.

The chain combines TRBV25-1 with TRBJ2-2; D is unclear. CDR1 is MGHDK and CDR2 is SYGVNS in the germline V gene. V lost 4 bases and J lost 7, with 10 bases in between. The CDR3 loop spans 13 amino acids. The CDR3 protein is CASSAEIGGELFF. The DNA of the CDR3 is TGTGCCAGCAGTGCGGAAATTGGCGGGGAGCTGTTTTTT.

The chain combines TRBV28 with TRBJ1-5, with unresolved D. Trimming shortened V by 1 base and J by 0 bases, and 19 bases separated the two germline ends. This CDR3 spans 19 amino acids. Germline V gene sequence: CDR1 MDHEN, CDR2 SYDVKM. The CDR3 DNA reads as TGTGCCAGCAGTTTATCCCCGGGTTTAATGTATCTTAGCAATCAGCCCCAGCATTTT. As protein: CASSLSPGLMYLSNQPQHF.

This rearrangement joins TRBV14 to TRBJ2-7; maybe TRBD1 (5 bases). Trimming cost V 0 bases and J 2 bases, with 8 bases left between them. The germline CDR1 and CDR2 sequences are SGHDN and FVKESK. The CDR3 covers 14 residues. The CDR3 protein is CASSQDREAYEQYF. The CDR3 coding sequence is TGTGCCAGCAGCCAAGACAGGGAAGCCTACGAGCAGTACTTC.

This clone was seen a handful of times. This chain uses TRBV7-9 with TRBJ1-4; D possibly corresponds to TRBD1 (5 bases). Germline V gene lookup returns CDR1 SEHNR and CDR2 FQNEAQ (reference sequence). This CDR3 comprises 15 residues. V was cut by 0 bases and J by 6 bases, with 11 bases left in between. The CDR3 sequence: CASSLADKGDEKLFF. The CDR3 coding sequence is TGTGCCAGCAGCTTAGCGGACAAGGGTGATGAAAAACTGTTTTTT.

This chain uses TRBV7-9 with TRBJ2-3; TRBD1 aligns across 7 bases. Losses at the gene ends were 5 bases for V and 3 bases for J; bases not matched to a gene: 11. There are 16 residues in the CDR3. From germline, CDR1 is SEHNR and CDR2 FQNEAQ (reference sequence). DNA for the CDR3: TGTGCCAGCAGCCTCCTGACAGGGTGGCGAACAGATACGCAGTATTTT. Its translation is CASSLLTGWRTDTQYF.

This chain joins TRBV19 and TRBJ2-5; D is possibly TRBD1 or TRBD2 (5 bases each). The germline V gene has CDR1 LNHDA and CDR2 SQIVND (reference sequence). With 2 bases removed from V and 0 bases from J, the gap between germline ends came to 10 bases. This CDR3 comprises 15 residues. CDR3 nucleotide sequence: TGTGCCAGTAGTATATCTACGGGGCACCAAGAGACCCAGTACTTC. This sequence encodes CASSISTGHQETQYF.